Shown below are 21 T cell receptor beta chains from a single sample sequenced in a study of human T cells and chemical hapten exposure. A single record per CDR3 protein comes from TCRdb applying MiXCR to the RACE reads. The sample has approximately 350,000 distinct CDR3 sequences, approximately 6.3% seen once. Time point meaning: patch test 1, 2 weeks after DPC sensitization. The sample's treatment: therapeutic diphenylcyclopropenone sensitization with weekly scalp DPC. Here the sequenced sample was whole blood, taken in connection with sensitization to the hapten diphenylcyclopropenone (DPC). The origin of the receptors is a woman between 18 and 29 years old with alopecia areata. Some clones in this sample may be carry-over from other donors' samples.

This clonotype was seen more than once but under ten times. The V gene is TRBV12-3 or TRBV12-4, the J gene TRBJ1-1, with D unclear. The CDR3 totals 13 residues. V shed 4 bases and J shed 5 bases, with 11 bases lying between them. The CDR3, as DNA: TGTGCCAGCAGTTCCCGGGTGGAGACTGAAGCTTTCTTT. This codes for CASSSRVETEAFF.

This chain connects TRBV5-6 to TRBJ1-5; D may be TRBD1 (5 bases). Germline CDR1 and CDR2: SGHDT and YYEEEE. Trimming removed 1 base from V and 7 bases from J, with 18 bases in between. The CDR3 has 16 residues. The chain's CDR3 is CASSLTGRGRDQPQHF. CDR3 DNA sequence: TGTGCCAGCAGCTTGACTGGGCGAGGAAGGGACCAGCCCCAGCATTTT.

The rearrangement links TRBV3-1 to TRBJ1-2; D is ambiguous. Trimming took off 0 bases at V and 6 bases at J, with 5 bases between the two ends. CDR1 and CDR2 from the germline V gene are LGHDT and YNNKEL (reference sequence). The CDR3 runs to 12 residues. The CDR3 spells CASSQEGNGYTF. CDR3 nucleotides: TGTGCCAGCAGCCAAGAGGGGAATGGCTACACCTTC.

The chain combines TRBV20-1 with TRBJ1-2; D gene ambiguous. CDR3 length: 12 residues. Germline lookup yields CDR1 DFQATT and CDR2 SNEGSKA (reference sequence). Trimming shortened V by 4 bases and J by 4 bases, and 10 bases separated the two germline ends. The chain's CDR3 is CSAIIQGYGYTF. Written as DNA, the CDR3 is TGCAGTGCTATAATACAAGGCTATGGCTACACCTTC.

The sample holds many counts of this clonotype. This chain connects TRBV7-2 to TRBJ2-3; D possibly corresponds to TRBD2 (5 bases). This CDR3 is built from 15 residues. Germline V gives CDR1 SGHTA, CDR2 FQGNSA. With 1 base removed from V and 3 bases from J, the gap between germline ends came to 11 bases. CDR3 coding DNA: TGTGCCAGCAGCTTAGGCTTCCTAGCAACAGATACGCAGTATTTT. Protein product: CASSLGFLATDTQYF.

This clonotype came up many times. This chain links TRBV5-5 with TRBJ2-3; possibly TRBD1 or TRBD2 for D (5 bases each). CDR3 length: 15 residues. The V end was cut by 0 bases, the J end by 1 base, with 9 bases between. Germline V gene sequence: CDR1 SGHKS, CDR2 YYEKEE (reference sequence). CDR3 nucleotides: TGTGCCAGCAGCTTGGACGGGGCGGGCACAGATACGCAGTATTTT. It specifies CASSLDGAGTDTQYF.

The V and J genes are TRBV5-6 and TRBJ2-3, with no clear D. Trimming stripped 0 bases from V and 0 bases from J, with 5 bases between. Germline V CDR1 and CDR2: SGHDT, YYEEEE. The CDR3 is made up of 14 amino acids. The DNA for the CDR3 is TGTGCCAGCAGCTTGGCCCTAAGCACAGATACGCAGTATTTT. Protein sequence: CASSLALSTDTQYF. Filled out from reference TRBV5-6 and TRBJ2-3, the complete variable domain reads DAGVTQSPTHLIKTRGQQVTLRCSPKSGHDTVSWYQQALGQGPQFIFQYYEEEERQRGNFPDRFSGHQFPNYSSELNVNALLLGDSALYLCASSLALSTDTQYFGPGTRLTVL.

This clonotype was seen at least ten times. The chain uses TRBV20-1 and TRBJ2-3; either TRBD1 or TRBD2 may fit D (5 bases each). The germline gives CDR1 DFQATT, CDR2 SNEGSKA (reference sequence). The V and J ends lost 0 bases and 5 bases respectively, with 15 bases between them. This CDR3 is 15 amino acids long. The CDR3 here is CSARDWAGTGDTQYF. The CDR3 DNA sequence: TGCAGTGCTAGAGATTGGGCAGGGACGGGAGATACGCAGTATTTT.

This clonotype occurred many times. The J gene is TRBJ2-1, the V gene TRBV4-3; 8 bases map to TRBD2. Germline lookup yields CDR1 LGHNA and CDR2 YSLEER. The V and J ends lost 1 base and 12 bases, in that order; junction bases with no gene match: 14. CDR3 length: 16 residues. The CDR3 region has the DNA TGCGCCAGCAGCCAAGGGTTTGCGGGGGGCCGGAGTGTGCAGTTCTTC. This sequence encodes CASSQGFAGGRSVQFF.

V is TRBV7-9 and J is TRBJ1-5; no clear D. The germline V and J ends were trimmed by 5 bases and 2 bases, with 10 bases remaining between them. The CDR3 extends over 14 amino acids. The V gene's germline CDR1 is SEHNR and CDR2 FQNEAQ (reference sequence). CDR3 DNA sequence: TGTGCCAGCAGCCCAGAGAGTGGCAATCAGCCCCAGCATTTT. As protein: CASSPESGNQPQHF.

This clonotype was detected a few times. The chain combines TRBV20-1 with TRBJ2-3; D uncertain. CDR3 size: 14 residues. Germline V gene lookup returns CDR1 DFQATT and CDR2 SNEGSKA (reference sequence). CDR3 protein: CSIMLPVEEDTQYF. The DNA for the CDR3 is TGCAGCATTATGCTGCCAGTGGAAGAAGATACGCAGTATTTT.

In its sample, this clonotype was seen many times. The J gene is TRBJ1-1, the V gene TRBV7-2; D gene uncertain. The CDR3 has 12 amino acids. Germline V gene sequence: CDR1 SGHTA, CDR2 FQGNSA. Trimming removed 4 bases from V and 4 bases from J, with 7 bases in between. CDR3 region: CASSSWFTEAFF. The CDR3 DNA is TGTGCCAGCAGCTCCTGGTTCACTGAAGCTTTCTTT.

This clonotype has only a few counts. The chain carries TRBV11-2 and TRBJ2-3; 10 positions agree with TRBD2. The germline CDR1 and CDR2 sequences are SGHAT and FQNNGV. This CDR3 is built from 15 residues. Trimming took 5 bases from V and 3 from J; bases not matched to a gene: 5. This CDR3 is CASSHGLAETDTQYF. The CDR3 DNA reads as TGTGCCAGCAGCCATGGACTAGCGGAAACAGATACGCAGTATTTT.

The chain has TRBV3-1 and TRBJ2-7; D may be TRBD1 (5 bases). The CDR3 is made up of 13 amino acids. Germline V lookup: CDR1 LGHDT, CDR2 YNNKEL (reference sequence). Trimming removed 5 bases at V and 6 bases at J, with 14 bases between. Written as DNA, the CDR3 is TGTGCCAGCAGCTTTCCAGGGAAGGTCGAGCAGTACTTC. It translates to CASSFPGKVEQYF.

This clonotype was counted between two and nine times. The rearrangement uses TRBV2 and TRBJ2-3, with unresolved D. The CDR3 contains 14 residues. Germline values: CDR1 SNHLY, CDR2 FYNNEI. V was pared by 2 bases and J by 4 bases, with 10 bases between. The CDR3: CASSEMITSDTQYF. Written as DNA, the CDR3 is TGTGCCAGCAGTGAAATGATAACATCAGATACGCAGTATTTT.

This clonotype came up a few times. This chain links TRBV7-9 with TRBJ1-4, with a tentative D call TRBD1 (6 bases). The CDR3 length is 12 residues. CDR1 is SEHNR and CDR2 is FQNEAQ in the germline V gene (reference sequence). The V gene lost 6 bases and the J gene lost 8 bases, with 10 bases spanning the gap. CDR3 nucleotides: TGTGCCAGCAGTTCCGACAGGGAAAAACTGTTTTTT. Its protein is CASSSDREKLFF.

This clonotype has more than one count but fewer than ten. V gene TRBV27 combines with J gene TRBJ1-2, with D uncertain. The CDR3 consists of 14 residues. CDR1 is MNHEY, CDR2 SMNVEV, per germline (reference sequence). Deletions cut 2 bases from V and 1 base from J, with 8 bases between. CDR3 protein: CASSLPNHNYGYTF. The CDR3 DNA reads TGTGCCAGCAGTTTACCCAATCATAACTATGGCTACACCTTC.

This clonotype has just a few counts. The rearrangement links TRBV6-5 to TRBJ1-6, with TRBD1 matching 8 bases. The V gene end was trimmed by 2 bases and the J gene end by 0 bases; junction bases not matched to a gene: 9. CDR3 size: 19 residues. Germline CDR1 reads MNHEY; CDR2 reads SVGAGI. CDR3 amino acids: CASSYVGQERSSYNSPLHF. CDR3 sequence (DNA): TGTGCCAGCAGTTACGTGGGACAGGAAAGGAGCTCCTATAATTCACCCCTCCACTTT.

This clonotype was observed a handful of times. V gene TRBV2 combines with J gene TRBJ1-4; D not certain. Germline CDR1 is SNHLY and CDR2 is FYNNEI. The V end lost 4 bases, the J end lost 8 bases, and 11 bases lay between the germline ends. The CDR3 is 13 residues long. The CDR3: CASSVAVWEKLFF. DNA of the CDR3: TGTGCCAGCAGTGTCGCGGTCTGGGAAAAACTGTTTTTT.

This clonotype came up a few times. The CDR3 DNA sequence: TGTGCCAGCCAAAGGGATAATCAGCCCCAGCATTTT. This codes for CASQRDNQPQHF. The chain uses TRBV12-3 or TRBV12-4 and TRBJ1-5, with D uncertain. Between the trimmed V and J ends, which lost 8 bases and 4 bases, there was a span of 9 bases. The CDR3 runs 12 residues.

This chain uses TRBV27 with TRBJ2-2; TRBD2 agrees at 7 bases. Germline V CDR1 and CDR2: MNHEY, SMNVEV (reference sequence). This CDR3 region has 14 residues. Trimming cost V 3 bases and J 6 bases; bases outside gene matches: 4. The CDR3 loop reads CASSLGRVAGELFF. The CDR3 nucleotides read TGTGCCAGCAGTTTGGGGAGGGTAGCCGGGGAGCTGTTTTTT.